These T cell receptor beta chains were read from a single sample in a study of CD8+ T cells in alopecia areata. TCRdb keeps only in-frame clones here, not all; method: immunoSEQ multiplex PCR. The data contain some 100,000 clones, 55% to 65% of them singletons. Sequencing was performed on CD4+ T cells sorted from blood. Receptors originate from a human donor in good health. The CDR3 runs from the conserved cysteine through the conserved F or W. A D gene is named only where the DNA matches it firmly. Expanded clones are given a class, and other clones once, few, many or no size at all.

TRBV30	TRBJ2-4	NA	NA	16	CAWSVGTLIAKNIQYF	TGTGCCTGGAGTGTTGGGACCTTAATAGCCAAAAACATTCAGTACTTC
TRBV5-1	TRBJ2-5	few	NA	14	CASSPSERLETQYF	TGCGCCAGCAGCCCGAGTGAGCGATTGGAGACCCAGTACTTC
TRBV6-4	TRBJ2-6	NA	NA	13	CASSDSGANVLTF	TGTGCCAGCAGTGACTCTGGGGCCAACGTCCTGACTTTC
TRBV5-6	TRBJ2-3	NA	NA	15	CASSRERSSTDTQYF	TGTGCCAGCAGCCGGGAGCGAAGTAGCACAGATACGCAGTATTTT
TRBV6-5	TRBJ1-5	few	TRBD1	15	CASSSHGTDNQPQHF	TGTGCCAGCAGTTCGCATGGGACAGACAATCAGCCCCAGCATTTT
TRBV29-1	TRBJ2-5	NA	TRBD1	13	CSAQPTGWETQYF	TGCAGCGCACAACCGACAGGGTGGGAGACCCAGTACTTC
TRBV5-6	TRBJ2-5	NA	TRBD1	16	CASSLGGQGGRETQYF	TGTGCCAGCAGCTTGGGAGGACAGGGGGGACGGGAGACCCAGTACTTC
TRBV30	TRBJ1-1	NA	NA	14	CAWRDLLRNTEAFF	TGTGCCTGGAGGGACCTTTTAAGGAACACTGAAGCTTTCTTT
TRBV11-2	TRBJ2-7	NA	NA	14	CASSLFQQAYEQYF	TGTGCCAGCAGCTTATTCCAACAAGCCTACGAGCAGTACTTC
TRBV6-1	TRBJ1-2	few	NA	13	CASSRAGNYGYTF	TGTGCCAGCAGTAGAGCGGGGAACTATGGCTACACCTTC
TRBV30	TRBJ2-5	NA	TRBD2	14	CAFGTSGVQETQYF	TGTGCCTTCGGGACTAGCGGAGTACAAGAGACCCAGTACTTC
TRBV25-1	TRBJ2-5	NA	NA	13	CASSIRGPETQYF	TGTGCCAGCAGTATCAGGGGACCAGAGACCCAGTACTTC
TRBV7-9	TRBJ1-1	once	TRBD1	15	CASSLTGPQNTEAFF	TGTGCCAGCAGCTTGACAGGGCCCCAGAACACTGAAGCTTTCTTT
TRBV4-2	TRBJ2-7	few	NA	11	CASSRDYEQYF	TGTGCCAGCAGCCGAGACTACGAGCAGTACTTC
TRBV9	TRBJ1-1	NA	TRBD1	13	CASSAGQADIAFF	TGTGCCAGCAGCGCCGGACAGGCCGACATTGCTTTCTTT
TRBV29-1	TRBJ2-5	NA	TRBD2	12	CSVRERGETQYF	TGCAGCGTTAGGGAGCGGGGGGAGACCCAGTACTTC
TRBV5-6	TRBJ2-4	NA	TRBD1	14	CASSPLTGGDIQYF	TGTGCCAGCAGCCCCCTGACAGGGGGGGACATTCAGTACTTC
TRBV2	TRBJ2-1	NA	TRBD2	14	CASMGSRGYNEQFF	TGTGCCAGCATGGGGTCGCGGGGGTACAATGAGCAGTTCTTC
TRBV29-1	TRBJ2-7	NA	TRBD1	13	CSVGGQGGYEQYF	TGCAGCGTTGGCGGACAGGGGGGTTACGAGCAGTACTTC
TRBV20-1	TRBJ2-3	NA	NA	11	CSAPSSDTQYF	TGCAGTGCCCCATCATCCGATACGCAGTATTTT
TRBV5-1	TRBJ2-6	NA	NA	15	CASSSGQPGANVLTF	TGCGCCAGCAGCTCAGGACAGCCTGGGGCCAACGTCCTGACTTTC
TRBV30	TRBJ1-5	NA	TRBD1	14	CAVQQGAQDQPQHF	TGTGCAGTACAACAGGGGGCTCAGGATCAGCCCCAGCATTTT
TRBV30	TRBJ1-5	few	NA	14	CAWTDRGVGQPQHF	TGTGCCTGGACGGACAGAGGAGTAGGGCAGCCCCAGCATTTT
TRBV29-1	TRBJ2-3	NA	NA	12	CSVAPSTDTQYF	TGCAGCGTGGCCCCCAGCACAGATACGCAGTATTTT
TRBV5-1	TRBJ2-5	NA	TRBD1	14	CASSHPGTEETQYF	TGCGCCAGCAGCCACCCCGGGACAGAAGAGACCCAGTACTTC
TRBV30	TRBJ1-1	NA	NA	10	CAFGDTEAFF	TGTGCCTTCGGGGACACTGAAGCTTTCTTT
TRBV5-4	TRBJ1-2	NA	NA	11	CASSSARGYTF	TGTGCCAGCAGCTCGGCCCGGGGCTACACCTTC
TRBV27	TRBJ2-4	NA	NA	18	CASSPRRPSTGAKNIQYF	TGTGCCAGCAGCCCCCGGAGACCCTCGACCGGGGCCAAAAACATTCAGTACTTC
TRBV29-1	TRBJ2-3	NA	NA	13	CSVDWGSTDTQYF	TGCAGCGTTGATTGGGGGAGCACAGATACGCAGTATTTT
TRBV4-2	TRBJ1-2	NA	NA	16	CASSQVEFEDSGGYTF	TGTGCCAGCAGCCAAGTTGAGTTCGAGGACTCGGGTGGCTACACCTTC
TRBV20-1	TRBJ2-5	few	NA	11	CSVERAETQYF	TGCAGTGTGGAGCGAGCGGAGACCCAGTACTTC
TRBV6-1	TRBJ1-2	NA	NA	14	CASSEVFIGYGYTF	TGTGCCAGCAGTGAAGTATTTATTGGCTATGGCTACACCTTC
TRBV29-1	TRBJ1-2	NA	NA	14	CSVQDSLYWDGYTF	TGCAGCGTTCAAGACAGTCTCTACTGGGATGGCTACACCTTC
TRBV5-1	TRBJ1-6	NA	NA	13	CASSYLGGSPLHF	TGCGCCAGCAGTTACCTCGGTGGTTCACCCCTCCACTTT
TRBV29-1	TRBJ2-5	NA	NA	14	CSVAAGRRGETQYF	TGCAGCGTTGCGGCGGGGAGGAGAGGAGAGACCCAGTACTTC
TRBV6-5	TRBJ2-5	NA	TRBD2	14	CASKGAGGQETQYF	TGTGCCAGCAAAGGAGCGGGGGGCCAAGAGACCCAGTACTTC
TRBV6-5	TRBJ2-2	NA	NA	14	CASRKGQFTGELFF	TGTGCCAGCAGGAAAGGACAGTTCACCGGGGAGCTGTTTTTT
TRBV2	TRBJ1-2	NA	NA	16	CASSARGIRGDYGYTF	TGTGCCAGCAGCGCCAGGGGAATTAGGGGGGACTATGGCTACACCTTC
TRBV29-1	TRBJ2-7	NA	TRBD1	13	CSVGRTGNYEQYF	TGCAGCGTTGGACGGACAGGCAACTACGAGCAGTACTTC
TRBV15	TRBJ2-1	once	NA	15	CATSTEQGRGGEQFF	TGTGCCACCAGCACGGAACAGGGCCGAGGCGGTGAGCAGTTCTTC
TRBV4-1	TRBJ2-2	NA	NA	16	CASSPQPGWDTGELFF	TGCGCCAGCAGCCCTCAACCAGGATGGGACACCGGGGAGCTGTTTTTT
TRBV27	TRBJ1-5	NA	NA	10	CASLNQPQHF	TGTGCCAGCCTCAATCAGCCCCAGCATTTT
TRBV5-4	TRBJ1-5	NA	NA	13	CASSLGSNQPQHF	TGTGCCAGCAGCTTGGGGAGCAATCAGCCCCAGCATTTT
TRBV6-1	TRBJ1-1	NA	TRBD1	15	CASRDRGRMNTEAFF	TGTGCCAGCAGGGACAGGGGACGGATGAACACTGAAGCTTTCTTT
TRBV2	TRBJ2-4	NA	NA	14	CASSDTIAKNIQYF	TGTGCCAGCAGTGACACAATAGCCAAAAACATTCAGTACTTC
TRBV29-1	TRBJ1-2	few	TRBD1	13	CSASGTVRYGYTF	TGCAGCGCTTCCGGGACAGTACGCTATGGCTACACCTTC
TRBV30	TRBJ2-7	once	TRBD1	15	CAWGTWGQTLYEQYF	TGTGCCTGGGGGACGTGGGGACAGACCCTCTACGAGCAGTACTTC